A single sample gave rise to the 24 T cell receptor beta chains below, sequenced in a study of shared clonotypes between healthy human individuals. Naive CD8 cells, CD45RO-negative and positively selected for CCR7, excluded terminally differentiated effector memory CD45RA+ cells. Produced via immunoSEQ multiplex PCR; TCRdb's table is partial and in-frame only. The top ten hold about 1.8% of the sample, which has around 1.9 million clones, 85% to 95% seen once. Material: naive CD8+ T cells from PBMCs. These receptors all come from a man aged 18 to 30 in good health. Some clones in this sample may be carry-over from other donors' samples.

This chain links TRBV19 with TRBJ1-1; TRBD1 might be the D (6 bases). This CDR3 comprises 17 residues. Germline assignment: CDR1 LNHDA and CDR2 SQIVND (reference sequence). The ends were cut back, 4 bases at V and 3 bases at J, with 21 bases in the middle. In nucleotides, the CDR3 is TGTGCCAGTAGTACACCCGGGCTAGGGGGGCGGGACACTGAAGCTTTCTTT. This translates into CASSTPGLGGRDTEAFF.

The DNA of the CDR3 is TGTGCCAGCAGTTGGTCGGGGTTCTCCTACGAGCAGTACTTC. It translates to CASSWSGFSYEQYF. This rearrangement joins TRBV7-9 to TRBJ2-7; perhaps TRBD2 as D (5 bases). The CDR3 covers 14 residues. V was trimmed by 6 bases and J by 0 bases, leaving 12 bases between them. The germline V gene encodes CDR1 SEHNR and CDR2 FQNEAQ (reference sequence).

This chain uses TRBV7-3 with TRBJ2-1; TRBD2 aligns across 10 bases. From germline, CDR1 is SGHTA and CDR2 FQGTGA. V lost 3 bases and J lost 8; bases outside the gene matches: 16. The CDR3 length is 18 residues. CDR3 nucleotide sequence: TGTGCCAGCAGCTTGAACAATCCATACGGGACTAGCGTTCATGAGCAGTTCTTC. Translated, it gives CASSLNNPYGTSVHEQFF. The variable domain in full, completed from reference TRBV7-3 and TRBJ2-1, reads GAGVSQTPSNKVTEKGKYVELRCDPISGHTALYWYRQSLGQGPEFLIYFQGTGAADDSGLPNDRFFAVRPEGSVSTLKIQRTERGDSAVYLCASSLNNPYGTSVHEQFFGPGTRLTVL.

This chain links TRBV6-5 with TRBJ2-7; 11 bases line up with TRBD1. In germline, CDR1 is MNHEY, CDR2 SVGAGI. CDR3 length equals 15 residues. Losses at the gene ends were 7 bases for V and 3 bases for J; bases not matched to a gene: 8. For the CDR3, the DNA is TGTGCCAGCATTTTACGGACAGGGGGCCTCTACGAGCAGTACTTC. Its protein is CASILRTGGLYEQYF.

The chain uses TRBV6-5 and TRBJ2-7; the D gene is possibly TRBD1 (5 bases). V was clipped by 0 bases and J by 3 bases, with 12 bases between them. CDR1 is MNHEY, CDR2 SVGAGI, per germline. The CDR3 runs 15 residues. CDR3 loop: CASSYSVPQDYEQYF. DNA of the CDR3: TGTGCCAGCAGTTACTCGGTCCCACAGGACTACGAGCAGTACTTC.

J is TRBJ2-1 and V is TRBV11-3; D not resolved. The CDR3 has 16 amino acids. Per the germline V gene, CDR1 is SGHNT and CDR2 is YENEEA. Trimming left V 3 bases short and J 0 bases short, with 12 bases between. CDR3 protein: CASSFFLESSYNEQFF. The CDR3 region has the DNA TGTGCCAGCAGCTTTTTCCTCGAGAGCTCCTACAATGAGCAGTTCTTC.

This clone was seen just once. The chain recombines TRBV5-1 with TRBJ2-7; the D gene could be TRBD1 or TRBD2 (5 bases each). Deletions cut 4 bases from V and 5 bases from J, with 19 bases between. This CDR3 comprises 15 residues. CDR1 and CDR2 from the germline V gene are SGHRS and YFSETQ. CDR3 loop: CASSSTGTTINEQYF. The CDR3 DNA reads TGCGCCAGCAGCAGTACCGGGACCACTATTAACGAGCAGTACTTC.

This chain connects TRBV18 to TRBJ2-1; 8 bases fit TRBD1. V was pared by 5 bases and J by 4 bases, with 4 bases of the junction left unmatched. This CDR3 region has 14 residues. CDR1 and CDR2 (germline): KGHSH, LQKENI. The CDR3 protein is CASSSGQGYNEQFF. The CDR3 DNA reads TGTGCCAGCTCATCCGGACAGGGATACAATGAGCAGTTCTTC.

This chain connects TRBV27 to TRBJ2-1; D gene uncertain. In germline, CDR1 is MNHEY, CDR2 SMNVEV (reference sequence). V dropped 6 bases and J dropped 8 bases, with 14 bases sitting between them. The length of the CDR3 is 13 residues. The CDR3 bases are TGTGCCAGCAGCCTGGGCCGGAGCGATGAGCAGTTCTTC. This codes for CASSLGRSDEQFF.

The CDR3 here is CASSDSGPYEQYF. In nucleotides, the CDR3 is TGTGCCAGCAGTGACAGTGGCCCCTACGAGCAGTACTTC. The J gene is TRBJ2-7, the V gene TRBV6-5; D perhaps matches TRBD1 (5 bases). The V end lost 5 bases, the J end lost 2 bases, and 10 bases lay between the germline ends. Germline values: CDR1 MNHEY, CDR2 SVGAGI. This CDR3 is 13 amino acids long.

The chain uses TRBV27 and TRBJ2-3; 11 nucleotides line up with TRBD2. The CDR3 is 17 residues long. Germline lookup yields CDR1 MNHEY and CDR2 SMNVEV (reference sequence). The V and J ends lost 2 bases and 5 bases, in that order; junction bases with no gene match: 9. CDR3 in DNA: TGTGCCAGCAGTTTAGCACTAGCGGGAGTAGGGGGAGATACGCAGTATTTT. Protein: CASSLALAGVGGDTQYF.

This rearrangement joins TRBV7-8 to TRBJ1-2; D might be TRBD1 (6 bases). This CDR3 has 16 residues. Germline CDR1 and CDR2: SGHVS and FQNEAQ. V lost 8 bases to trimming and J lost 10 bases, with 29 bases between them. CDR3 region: CASAKLTGTGSFYYTF. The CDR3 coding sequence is TGTGCCAGCGCAAAGCTAACAGGGACGGGGAGTTTCTACTACACCTTC.

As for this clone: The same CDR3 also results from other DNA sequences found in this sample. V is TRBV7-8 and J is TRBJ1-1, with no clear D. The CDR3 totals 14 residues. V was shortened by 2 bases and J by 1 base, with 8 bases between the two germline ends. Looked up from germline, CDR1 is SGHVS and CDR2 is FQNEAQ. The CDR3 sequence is CASSLSAGNTEAFF. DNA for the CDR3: TGTGCCAGCAGCTTAAGTGCGGGGAACACTGAAGCTTTCTTT. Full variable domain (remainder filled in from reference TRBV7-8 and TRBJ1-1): GAGVSQSPRYKVAKRGQDVALRCDPISGHVSLFWYQQALGQGPEFLTYFQNEAQLDKSGLPSDRFFAERPEGSVSTLKIQRTQQEDSAVYLCASSLSAGNTEAFFGQGTRLTVV.

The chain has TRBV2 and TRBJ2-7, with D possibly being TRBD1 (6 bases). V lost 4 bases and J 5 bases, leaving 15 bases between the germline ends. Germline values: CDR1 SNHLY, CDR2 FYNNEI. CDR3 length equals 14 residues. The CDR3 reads CASSVPGESDEQYF. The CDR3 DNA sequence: TGTGCCAGCAGTGTTCCAGGGGAAAGTGACGAGCAGTACTTC.

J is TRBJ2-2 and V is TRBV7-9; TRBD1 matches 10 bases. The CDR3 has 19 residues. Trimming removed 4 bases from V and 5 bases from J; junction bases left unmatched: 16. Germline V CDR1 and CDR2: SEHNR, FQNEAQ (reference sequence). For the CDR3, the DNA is TGTGCCAGCAGCTCAAGGGACAGGGGAGCTCAGGGGAGGACCGGGGAGCTGTTTTTT. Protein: CASSSRDRGAQGRTGELFF.

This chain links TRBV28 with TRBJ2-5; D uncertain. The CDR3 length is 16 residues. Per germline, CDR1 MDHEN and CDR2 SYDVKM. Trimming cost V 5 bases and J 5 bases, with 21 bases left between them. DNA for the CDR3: TGTGCCAGCAGTCGGGCCCAGTGGGCAAGTAAGGAGACCCAGTACTTC. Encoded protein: CASSRAQWASKETQYF. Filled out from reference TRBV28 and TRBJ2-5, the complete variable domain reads DVKVTQSSRYLVKRTGEKVFLECVQDMDHENMFWYRQDPGLGLRLIYFSYDVKMKEKGDIPEGYSVSREKKERFSLILESASTNQTSMYLCASSRAQWASKETQYFGPGTRLLVL.

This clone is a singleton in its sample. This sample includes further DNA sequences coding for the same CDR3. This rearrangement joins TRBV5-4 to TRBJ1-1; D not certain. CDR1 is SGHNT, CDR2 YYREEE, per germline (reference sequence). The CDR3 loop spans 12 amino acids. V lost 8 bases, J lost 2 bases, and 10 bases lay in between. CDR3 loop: CASSFGNTEAFF. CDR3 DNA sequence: TGTGCCAGTTCTTTTGGTAACACTGAAGCTTTCTTT.

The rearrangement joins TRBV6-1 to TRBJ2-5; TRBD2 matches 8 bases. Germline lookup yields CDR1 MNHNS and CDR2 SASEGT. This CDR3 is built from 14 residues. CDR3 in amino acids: CGRTARGGQETQYF. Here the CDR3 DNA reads TGTGGCAGGACCGCTCGGGGGGGCCAAGAGACCCAGTACTTC.

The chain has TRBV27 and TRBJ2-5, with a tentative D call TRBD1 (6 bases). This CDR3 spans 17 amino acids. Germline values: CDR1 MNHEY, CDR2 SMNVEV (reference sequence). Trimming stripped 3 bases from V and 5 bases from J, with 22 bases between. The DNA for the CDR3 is TGTGCCAGCAGTTTTTCTCGTGGAACAGGGCGCTGGGAGACCCAGTACTTC. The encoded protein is CASSFSRGTGRWETQYF.

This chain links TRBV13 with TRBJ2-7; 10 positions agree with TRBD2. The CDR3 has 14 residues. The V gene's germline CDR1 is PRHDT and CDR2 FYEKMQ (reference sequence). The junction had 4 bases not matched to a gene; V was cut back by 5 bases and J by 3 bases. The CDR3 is CASSARTSGYEQYF. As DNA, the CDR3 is TGTGCCAGCAGCGCGAGGACTAGCGGCTACGAGCAGTACTTC.

CDR3 sequence (DNA): TGTGCCAGCAGTGAAGACGTACACCCTTCTTACGAGCAGTACTTC. It codes for CASSEDVHPSYEQYF. V gene TRBV6-1 combines with J gene TRBJ2-7, with unresolved D. V dropped 1 base and J dropped 4 bases, with 14 bases sitting between them. The germline V gene has CDR1 MNHNS and CDR2 SASEGT. The CDR3 runs to 15 residues.

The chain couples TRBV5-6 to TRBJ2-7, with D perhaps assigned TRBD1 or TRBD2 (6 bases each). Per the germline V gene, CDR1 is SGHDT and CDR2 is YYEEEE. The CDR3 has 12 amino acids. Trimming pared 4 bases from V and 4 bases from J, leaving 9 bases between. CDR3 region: CASSRGTYEQYF. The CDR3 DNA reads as TGTGCCAGCAGCCGCGGGACATACGAGCAGTACTTC.

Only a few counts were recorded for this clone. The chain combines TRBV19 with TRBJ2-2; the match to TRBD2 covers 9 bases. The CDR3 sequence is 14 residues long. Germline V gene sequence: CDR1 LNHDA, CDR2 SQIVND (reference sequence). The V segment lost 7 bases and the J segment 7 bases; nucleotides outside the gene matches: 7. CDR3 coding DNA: TGTGCCAGTATGTGGACTAGCGAAGTCGGGGAGCTGTTTTTT. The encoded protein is CASMWTSEVGELFF. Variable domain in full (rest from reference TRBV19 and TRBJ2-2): DGGITQSPKYLFRKEGQNVTLSCEQNLNHDAMYWYRQDPGQGLRLIYYSQIVNDFQKGDIAEGYSVSREKKESFPLTVTSAQKNPTAFYLCASMWTSEVGELFFGEGSRLTVL.

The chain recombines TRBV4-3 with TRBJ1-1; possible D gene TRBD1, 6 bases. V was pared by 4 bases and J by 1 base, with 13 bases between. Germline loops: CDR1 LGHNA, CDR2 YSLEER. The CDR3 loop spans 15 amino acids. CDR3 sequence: CASSRQATENTEAFF. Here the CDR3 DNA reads TGCGCCAGCAGCCGACAGGCGACGGAGAACACTGAAGCTTTCTTT.